This entry concerns a single T cell receptor (beta chain). As yet, its antigen is unknown. The record originates from a study of cytomegalovirus exposure and HLA in healthy donors. The study ran its PCR with 60 Vbeta and 13 Jbeta primers. Assay: immunoSEQ multiplex PCR; the TCRdb copy retains only in-frame clones and omits some. The sample contains about 21,000 clones, around 77% of which appear only once. The germline V gene has CDR1 SGHVS and CDR2 FQNEAQ. Between the trimmed V and J ends, which lost 3 bases and 1 base, there was a span of 6 bases. CDR3 length: 13 amino acids. Study-wide points: Follow-up analysis found HLA locus-dependent TCR association rates, highest for DRB1 and lowest for HLA-C. In vitro work confirmed that a few CMV-associated chains recognize CMV antigens. The analysis excluded some indistinguishable V segments, including TRBV6-2 and TRBV6-3.

The gene calls are TRBV7-8 and TRBJ1-1; D gene ambiguous. Sequenced input: PBMCs. This TCR was recovered from a man aged 55 to 69 in good health and CMV-seronegative. CDR3: CASSFSRNTEAFF. CDR3 nucleotide sequence: TGTGCCAGCAGCTTTTCCAGGAACACTGAAGCTTTCTTT.